These 22 T cell receptor beta chains share one sample of origin, sequenced in a study of blood T cell repertoires in COVID-19 (dated by TCRdb to 2019 to 2021). Libraries were prepared through the immunoSEQ multiplex PCR assay. TCRdb limited this immuneACCESS table to in-frame rearrangements with V and J called. A share of clones is missing; checked studies link under half to unresolved V genes, and the rest is unexplained. Counted in this sample were tens of thousands of clones; approximately 80% of them appeared once. Of the sample, roughly 18% is held by the ten largest clones. The sequenced material came from peripheral blood. These receptors were collected from a woman aged 55-69 years with acute or convalescent COVID-19.

For this clone: In the same sample, other DNA sequences code for this CDR3. This chain links TRBV4-1 with TRBJ2-5; 7 bases map to TRBD1. From germline, CDR1 is MGHRA and CDR2 YSYEKL. V lost 0 bases and J lost 3; bases outside the gene matches: 4. The CDR3 has 15 residues. This chain's CDR3 is CASSQDRGTEETQYF. In DNA, the CDR3 is TGCGCCAGCAGCCAAGATCGAGGGACAGAAGAGACCCAGTACTTC.

As for this clone: This same CDR3 is encoded by further DNA sequences in the sample. The chain combines TRBV15 with TRBJ1-5; possibly TRBD1 for D (5 bases). The CDR3 spans 16 residues. The germline V gene encodes CDR1 LNHNV and CDR2 YYDKDF (reference sequence). With 3 bases removed from V and 2 bases from J, the gap between germline ends came to 14 bases. CDR3 nucleotide sequence: TGTGCCACCAGCAGGGAGGGCAGGGTAGGCAATCAGCCCCAGCATTTT. It translates to CATSREGRVGNQPQHF. Based on the CDR3 plus reference TRBV15 and TRBJ1-5, the full variable domain is DAMVIQNPRYQVTQFGKPVTLSCSQTLNHNVMYWYQQKSSQAPKLLFHYYDKDFNNEADTPDNFQSRRPNTSFCFLDIRSPGLGDTAMYLCATSREGRVGNQPQHFGDGTRLSIL.

This sequence joins TRBV7-2 and TRBJ1-3; 9 nucleotides agree with TRBD1. CDR1 SGHTA and CDR2 FQGNSA come from the germline V gene. Losses at the gene ends were 4 bases for V and 2 bases for J; bases not matched to a gene: 9. The CDR3 covers 17 residues. The CDR3 DNA reads as TGTGCCAGCAGCTCCCAACCGGGGACAGGGACTGGAAACACCATATATTTT. It yields the protein CASSSQPGTGTGNTIYF.

The chain employs TRBV11-3 and TRBJ1-5, with D tentatively TRBD1 (6 bases). The CDR3 is 17 residues long. The V gene lost 7 bases and the J gene lost 4 bases, with 23 bases spanning the gap. Germline CDR1 SGHNT, CDR2 YENEEA. In DNA form, the CDR3 reads TGTGCCAGCACTAAAGGGGGAGCCCAGGGGATGAATCAGCCCCAGCATTTT. Residues: CASTKGGAQGMNQPQHF.

The CDR3 loop reads CASSPTGARDTQYF. DNA for the CDR3: TGTGCCAGCTCACCTACAGGGGCGAGAGATACGCAGTATTTT. The chain combines TRBV18 with TRBJ2-3; 7 bases match TRBD1. The CDR3 totals 14 residues. V gave up 3 bases and J gave up 5 bases; unmatched junction bases: 5. Germline CDR1 is KGHSH and CDR2 is LQKENI.

J is TRBJ2-2 and V is TRBV7-3, with a weak D call TRBD1 (6 bases). The germline V gene encodes CDR1 SGHTA and CDR2 FQGTGA. V gave up 5 bases and J gave up 0 bases, with 13 bases separating them. This CDR3 region has 16 residues. The chain's CDR3 is CASSPFDRTNTGELFF. CDR3 in DNA: TGTGCCAGCAGCCCCTTTGACAGGACGAACACCGGGGAGCTGTTTTTT.

The chain couples TRBV28 to TRBJ2-2, with D perhaps TRBD1 (6 bases). This CDR3 region has 16 residues. Looked up from germline, CDR1 is MDHEN and CDR2 is SYDVKM. With 8 bases removed from V and 4 bases from J, the gap between germline ends came to 20 bases. The CDR3 is CASAGPSTGTTGELFF. The CDR3 DNA is TGTGCCAGCGCCGGTCCGTCCACAGGGACCACCGGGGAGCTGTTTTTT. Full variable domain (outside the CDR3, taken from reference TRBV28 and TRBJ2-2): DVKVTQSSRYLVKRTGEKVFLECVQDMDHENMFWYRQDPGLGLRLIYFSYDVKMKEKGDIPEGYSVSREKKERFSLILESASTNQTSMYLCASAGPSTGTTGELFFGEGSRLTVL.

The rearrangement links TRBV5-8 to TRBJ2-1; D call uncertain. The CDR3 is 11 residues long. Germline CDR1 is SGHTS and CDR2 is YDEGEE. The V end was cut by 4 bases, the J end by 3 bases, with 2 bases between. The DNA for the CDR3 is TGTGCCAGCAGCCTCTACAATGAGCAGTTCTTC. This codes for CASSLYNEQFF.

The chain links TRBV5-4 to TRBJ2-3, with 7 bases that match TRBD2. The CDR3 has 14 amino acids. V was clipped by 2 bases and J by 4 bases; unmatched bases: 4. The germline gives CDR1 SGHNT, CDR2 YYREEE (reference sequence). The CDR3 DNA follows: TGTGCCAGCAGCTTCTCTGGGGGGGCAGATACGCAGTATTTT. It yields the protein CASSFSGGADTQYF.

This clone was seen only a few times. V usage is TRBV7-2 and J usage is TRBJ2-5; tentatively, D is TRBD2 (6 bases). CDR1 and CDR2 from the germline V gene are SGHTA and FQGNSA. CDR3 size: 15 residues. Trimming pared 4 bases from V and 5 bases from J, leaving 17 bases between. Here the CDR3 reads CASSYSRDWRETQYF. CDR3 nucleotide sequence: TGTGCCAGCAGCTATTCCCGGGACTGGCGGGAGACCCAGTACTTC.

The chain joins TRBV20-1 to TRBJ1-2; D gene uncertain. V lost 3 bases, J lost 5 bases, and 13 bases lay in between. There are 13 residues in the CDR3. Germline CDR1 and CDR2: DFQATT and SNEGSKA (reference sequence). CDR3 protein: CSASFRGDYGYTF. The CDR3 DNA reads as TGCAGTGCTAGTTTCCGGGGAGATTATGGCTACACCTTC.

V gene TRBV30 combines with J gene TRBJ1-2; 8 nucleotides align to TRBD1. This CDR3 has 12 residues. After removal of 1 base from V and 8 bases from J, the junction contained 3 bases not matched to a gene. Germline V gene sequence: CDR1 GTSNPN, CDR2 SVGIG (reference sequence). CDR3 amino acids: CAWSAGQGGYTF. The CDR3 DNA sequence: TGTGCCTGGAGTGCCGGACAGGGAGGCTACACCTTC.

V is TRBV6-2 or TRBV6-3 and J is TRBJ1-1; 10 bases are a match to TRBD1. CDR3 length: 14 amino acids. Looked up from germline, CDR1 is MNHEY and CDR2 is SVGEGT. The trim removed 5 bases at V and 4 bases at J, leaving 4 bases unmatched. CDR3 bases: TGTGCCAGCAGTGGTCGACAGGGGGCCACTGAAGCTTTCTTT. Encoded protein: CASSGRQGATEAFF.

In its sample, this clone was seen many times. The chain combines TRBV5-1 with TRBJ1-1; 9 bases line up with TRBD1. The germline V gene has CDR1 SGHRS and CDR2 YFSETQ. This CDR3 is built from 14 residues. Trimming at V came to 4 bases and at J to 1 base, leaving 2 bases not matched to a gene. The CDR3 sequence is CASSEQGANTEAFF. The CDR3 nucleotides are TGCGCCAGCAGCGAACAGGGGGCGAACACTGAAGCTTTCTTT. The complete variable domain, with remaining parts taken from reference TRBV5-1 and TRBJ1-1, reads KAGVTQTPRYLIKTRGQQVTLSCSPISGHRSVSWYQQTPGQGLQFLFEYFSETQRNKGNFPGRFSGRQFSNSRSEMNVSTLELGDSALYLCASSEQGANTEAFFGQGTRLTVV.

This chain links TRBV5-8 with TRBJ1-6; possibly TRBD1 for D (5 bases). The CDR3 consists of 14 residues. From germline, CDR1 is SGHTS and CDR2 YDEGEE. Trimming pared 8 bases from V and 10 bases from J, leaving 19 bases between. The CDR3 region is CASWTSKRGSPLHF. CDR3 nucleotides: TGTGCCAGTTGGACCAGCAAAAGGGGCTCACCCCTCCACTTT. Using reference TRBV5-8 and TRBJ1-6 for the parts outside the CDR3, the full variable domain is EAGVTQSPTHLIKTRGQQATLRCSPISGHTSVYWYQQALGLGLQFLLWYDEGEERNRGNFPPRFSGRQFPNYSSELNVNALELEDSALYLCASWTSKRGSPLHFGNGTRLTVT.

The count of this clone is one. The chain is built from TRBV5-4 and TRBJ1-2, with 8 bases fitting TRBD1. The CDR3 has 13 amino acids. Germline V gives CDR1 SGHNT, CDR2 YYREEE (reference sequence). Trimming took 2 bases from V and 10 from J; bases not matched to a gene: 7. CDR3 DNA sequence: TGTGCCAGCAGCTTTTGGACAGGGAGGGTCTACACCTTC. It encodes CASSFWTGRVYTF. Together with reference TRBV5-4 and TRBJ1-2, the CDR3 gives the full variable domain: ETGVTQSPTHLIKTRGQQVTLRCSSQSGHNTVSWYQQALGQGPQFIFQYYREEENGRGNFPPRFSGLQFPNYSSELNVNALELDDSALYLCASSFWTGRVYTFGSGTRLTVV.

This sequence joins TRBV10-3 and TRBJ2-7, with D tentatively TRBD1 (5 bases). Germline CDR1 is ENHRY and CDR2 is SYGVKD. Trimming pared 6 bases from V and 6 bases from J, leaving 12 bases between. CDR3 length: 12 amino acids. The chain's CDR3 is CAIRGTGGEQYV. CDR3 nucleotide sequence: TGTGCCATCAGAGGTACAGGCGGCGAGCAGTACGTC.

By sample share, this clone is large. The genes are TRBV5-6 and TRBJ2-7; 9 bases are shared with TRBD1. The V gene's germline CDR1 is SGHDT and CDR2 YYEEEE. The CDR3 has 15 residues. Unmatched junction bases numbered 6, after V lost 3 bases and J lost 2 bases. CDR3 protein: CASSWDRVLTYEQYF. CDR3 nucleotide sequence: TGTGCCAGCAGCTGGGACAGGGTCCTTACCTACGAGCAGTACTTC.

This clone was seen a few times. The rearrangement uses TRBV18 and TRBJ1-4; 7 positions match TRBD1. With V trimmed by 6 bases and J by 6 bases, 7 bases remained unmatched. This CDR3 comprises 14 residues. Germline V gene sequence: CDR1 KGHSH, CDR2 LQKENI. The CDR3 DNA follows: TGTGCCAGCTCGCTGACGGGACAGTATGAAAAACTGTTTTTT. Its translation: CASSLTGQYEKLFF. Filled out from reference TRBV18 and TRBJ1-4, the complete variable domain reads NAGVMQNPRHLVRRRGQEARLRCSPMKGHSHVYWYRQLPEEGLKFMVYLQKENIIDESGMPKERFSAEFPKEGPSILRIQQVVRGDSAAYFCASSLTGQYEKLFFGSGTQLSVL.

The genes are TRBV6-5 and TRBJ2-3, with 10 bases matching TRBD1. Germline V gene data show CDR1 as MNHEY and CDR2 as SVGAGI. V dropped 5 bases and J dropped 4; count of bases not matched to a gene: 6. This CDR3 contains 15 residues. CDR3 sequence: CASSRQGAESDTQYF. The CDR3 DNA sequence: TGTGCCAGCAGTCGACAGGGGGCAGAATCAGATACGCAGTATTTT.

The sample holds many counts of this clone. The V call is TRBV10-3, the J call TRBJ2-7; D not certain. Germline CDR1 and CDR2: ENHRY and SYGVKD. The germline V and J ends were trimmed by 4 bases and 4 bases, with 17 bases remaining between them. CDR3 size: 15 residues. The CDR3 sequence: CAISGSWARLYEQYV. The CDR3 DNA reads TGTGCCATCAGTGGGTCTTGGGCCAGGTTGTACGAGCAGTACGTC.

The V call is TRBV28, the J call TRBJ1-2; D gene uncertain. V shed 7 bases and J shed 4 bases, with 13 bases lying between them. The V gene's germline CDR1 is MDHEN and CDR2 SYDVKM. The CDR3 is 13 residues long. The CDR3, as DNA: TGTGCCAGCACCCCGCGGGCCAGCTATGGCTACACCTTC. Translation gives CASTPRASYGYTF.